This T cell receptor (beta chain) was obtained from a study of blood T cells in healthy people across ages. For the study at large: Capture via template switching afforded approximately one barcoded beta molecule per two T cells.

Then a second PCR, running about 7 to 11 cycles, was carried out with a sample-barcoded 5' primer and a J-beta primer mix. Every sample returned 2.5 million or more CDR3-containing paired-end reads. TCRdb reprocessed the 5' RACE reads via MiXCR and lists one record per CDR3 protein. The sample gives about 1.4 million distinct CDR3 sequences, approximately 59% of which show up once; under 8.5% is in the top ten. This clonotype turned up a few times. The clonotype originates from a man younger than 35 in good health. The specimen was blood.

The CDR3 nucleotides are TGCAGCGTTGGTAGGACAGCAGAACTATATGGCTACACCTTC. It codes for CSVGRTAELYGYTF. This rearrangement joins TRBV29-1 to TRBJ1-2; D is possibly TRBD1 (6 bases). CDR3 length: 14 amino acids. Deletions cut 4 bases from V and 5 bases from J, with 17 bases between. Per germline, CDR1 SQVTM and CDR2 ANQGSEA.